A single sample is the source of the 15 T cell receptor beta chains below, sequenced in a study of T cell responses to AZD1222 COVID-19 vaccine. Clones were read by immunoSEQ multiplex PCR, and TCRdb kept only the in-frame ones, dropping some. The sample includes 150,000 or so clones, roughly nine tenths of them seen just once. The input for sequencing was peripheral blood, taken on day 0 of MenACWY control vaccination. These TCRs come from an adult in good health.

The chain recombines TRBV29-1 with TRBJ1-1; D uncertain. Per germline, CDR1 SQVTM and CDR2 ANQGSEA. Trimming took 4 bases from V and 4 from J, leaving 19 bases between them. The CDR3 is made up of 15 amino acids. The CDR3 DNA sequence: TGCAGCGTTGTACTCACGGTGGGAGGGTTCACTGAAGCTTTCTTT. Protein product: CSVVLTVGGFTEAFF. The full variable domain, in which reference TRBV29-1 and TRBJ1-1 provide the parts outside the CDR3, is SAVISQKPSRDICQRGTSLTIQCQVDSQVTMMFWYRQQPGQSLTLIATANQGSEATYESGFVIDKFPISRPNLTFSTLTVSNMSPEDSSIYLCSVVLTVGGFTEAFFGQGTRLTVV.

In this sample, this clone turned up a few times. The chain recombines TRBV9 with TRBJ1-1, with 8 bases identical to TRBD1. Germline CDR1 and CDR2: SGDLS and YYNGEE. The CDR3 is 18 amino acids. V dropped 5 bases and J dropped 0; count of bases not matched to a gene: 15. CDR3 amino acids: CASSTSDRGRVMNTEAFF. CDR3 sequence (DNA): TGTGCCAGCAGTACTTCTGACAGGGGACGAGTTATGAACACTGAAGCTTTCTTT.

This chain uses TRBV5-1 with TRBJ2-5; weak D call: TRBD2 (6 bases). Trimming cost V 0 bases and J 4 bases, with 13 bases left between them. Germline CDR1 SGHRS, CDR2 YFSETQ. The CDR3 consists of 15 residues. CDR3 DNA: TGCGCCAGCAGCTTGGGCCCGGGAGTGGGAGAGACCCAGTACTTC. This sequence encodes CASSLGPGVGETQYF.

This clone was counted only a few times. This chain links TRBV7-2 with TRBJ2-5; TRBD2 matches 8 bases. This CDR3 has 14 residues. Trimming cost V 5 bases and J 2 bases; bases outside gene matches: 4. The V gene's germline CDR1 is SGHTA and CDR2 FQGNSA. DNA for the CDR3: TGTGCCAGCAGCCCGAGCGGGGGACAAGAGACCCAGTACTTC. Translation gives CASSPSGGQETQYF. The complete variable domain, with remaining parts taken from reference TRBV7-2 and TRBJ2-5, reads GAGVSQSPSNKVTEKGKDVELRCDPISGHTALYWYRQSLGQGLEFLIYFQGNSAPDKSGLPSDRFSAERTGGSVSTLTIQRTQQEDSAVYLCASSPSGGQETQYFGPGTRLLVL.

This rearrangement joins TRBV2 to TRBJ2-1, with 9 bases fitting TRBD2. Germline trimming cut 6 bases from V and 7 bases from J; bases unmatched to any gene: 7. This CDR3 contains 14 residues. From germline, CDR1 is SNHLY and CDR2 FYNNEI. The CDR3 nucleotides read TGTGCCAGCAGACGATCGGGACTAGCAAATGAGCAGTTCTTC. Translated: CASRRSGLANEQFF.

The chain couples TRBV19 to TRBJ1-4; 7 nucleotides agree with TRBD1. V lost 2 bases to trimming and J lost 2 bases; unmatched junction nucleotides: 2. Germline CDR1 LNHDA, CDR2 SQIVND (reference sequence). This CDR3 is built from 15 residues. CDR3 nucleotides: TGTGCCAGTAGTATACAGGGGGTTACTAATGAAAAACTGTTTTTT. Translated, it gives CASSIQGVTNEKLFF.

The chain links TRBV6-6 to TRBJ2-1; TRBD2 matches 8 bases. CDR1 MNHNY and CDR2 SVGAGI come from the germline V gene (reference sequence). V dropped 7 bases and J dropped 3; count of bases not matched to a gene: 8. The CDR3 extends over 15 amino acids. The CDR3 reads CASKRAGDHYNEQFF. CDR3 nucleotide sequence: TGTGCCAGCAAACGAGCGGGAGATCACTACAATGAGCAGTTCTTC.

The rearrangement uses TRBV6-5 and TRBJ2-1, with a tentative D call TRBD2 (6 bases). The germline CDR1 and CDR2 sequences are MNHEY and SVGAGI. The CDR3 extends over 15 amino acids. The V end was cut by 5 bases, the J end by 7 bases, with 18 bases between. CDR3 loop: CASSRSGEPLNEQFF. CDR3 nucleotides: TGTGCCAGCAGTAGGTCGGGGGAACCTCTGAATGAGCAGTTCTTC.

The chain carries TRBV6-6 and TRBJ2-1; 10 positions match TRBD2. The CDR3 totals 13 residues. In germline, CDR1 is MNHNY, CDR2 SVGAGI (reference sequence). V dropped 10 bases and J dropped 7; count of bases not matched to a gene: 7. CDR3 bases: TGTGCCACCAGCGGGAGGGCCGAGAATGAGCAGTTCTTC. It translates to CATSGRAENEQFF.

The chain carries TRBV7-3 and TRBJ2-3, with D unclear. Trimming stripped 2 bases from V and 0 bases from J, with 9 bases between. This CDR3 region has 15 residues. Germline CDR1 reads SGHTA; CDR2 reads FQGTGA. CDR3 sequence (DNA): TGTGCCAGCAGCTTATTAGCAGTTAGCACAGATACGCAGTATTTT. Its protein is CASSLLAVSTDTQYF.

The chain employs TRBV29-1 and TRBJ2-1; D is perhaps TRBD1 (5 bases). CDR1 is SQVTM, CDR2 ANQGSEA, per germline. The CDR3 totals 13 residues. The V end was cut by 6 bases, the J end by 1 base, with 10 bases between. Written as DNA, the CDR3 is TGCAGCGTCTCGCAGGGATCCTACAATGAGCAGTTCTTC. This gives the protein CSVSQGSYNEQFF.

The chain recombines TRBV6-4 with TRBJ2-3; D not certain. Trimming left V 2 bases short and J 0 bases short, with 12 bases between. In germline, CDR1 is MRHNA, CDR2 SNTAGT. The length of the CDR3 is 16 residues. Here the CDR3 reads CASSDGSGRSTDTQYF. Here the CDR3 DNA reads TGTGCCAGCAGTGACGGGTCGGGTAGAAGCACAGATACGCAGTATTTT.

This clone was observed a single time. The chain uses TRBV11-3 and TRBJ1-1; 11 positions agree with TRBD1. Germline V gene lookup returns CDR1 SGHNT and CDR2 YENEEA. The CDR3 totals 14 residues. J was trimmed by 3 bases and V by 5 bases; bases with no gene match: 2. The chain's CDR3 is CASSKGQGDTEAFF. CDR3 in DNA: TGTGCCAGCAGCAAGGGACAGGGGGACACTGAAGCTTTCTTT.

The chain has TRBV6-5 and TRBJ1-1; maybe TRBD1 (6 bases). The CDR3 has 14 residues. Trimming took 7 bases from V and 1 from J, leaving 13 bases between them. Germline V gene data show CDR1 as MNHEY and CDR2 as SVGAGI. The CDR3 sequence: CASKLPGQNTEAFF. Written as DNA, the CDR3 is TGTGCCAGCAAGCTCCCGGGACAGAACACTGAAGCTTTCTTT.

The genes are TRBV21-1 and TRBJ2-3; the D call TRBD1 from the table was never checked on the DNA. TRBV21-1 is marked as a pseudogene. There are 19 residues in the CDR3. CDR3 amino acids: CASSASFRDREPSTDTQYF. The CDR3, as DNA: TGTGCCAGCAGCGCGTCATTCCGGGACAGGGAGCCTAGCACAGATACGCAGTATTTT.